This paragraph covers one TCR beta chain sequence. Germline V gene data show CDR1 as SGDLS and CDR2 as YYNGEE. The V end lost 0 bases, the J end lost 7 bases, and 17 bases lay between the germline ends. This CDR3 is built from 15 residues. Sorted-subset replicate PCRs used about 0.2 ug of genomic DNA. This amount corresponded to approximately 30,000 T cell genomes. The data were produced by immunoSEQ multiplex PCR, yet TCRdb's version contains in-frame clones alone and is incomplete. Of around 240,000 clones listed, just over 65% are singletons. Splitting the CD4+ cells yielded a CD45RA+ naive subset and a CD45RA-negative memory subset. The data derive from a study of shared clonotypes between healthy human individuals.

The chain carries TRBV9 and TRBJ2-7, with no clear D. This clonotype originated in a man aged 30 to 45 in good health. Source material: memory CD4+ T cells sorted from blood. Specified subset: CD45RA-negative fraction. The CDR3 here is CASSVGANTFAEQYF. The CDR3 DNA reads TGTGCCAGCAGCGTAGGTGCCAACACCTTTGCAGAGCAGTACTTC.